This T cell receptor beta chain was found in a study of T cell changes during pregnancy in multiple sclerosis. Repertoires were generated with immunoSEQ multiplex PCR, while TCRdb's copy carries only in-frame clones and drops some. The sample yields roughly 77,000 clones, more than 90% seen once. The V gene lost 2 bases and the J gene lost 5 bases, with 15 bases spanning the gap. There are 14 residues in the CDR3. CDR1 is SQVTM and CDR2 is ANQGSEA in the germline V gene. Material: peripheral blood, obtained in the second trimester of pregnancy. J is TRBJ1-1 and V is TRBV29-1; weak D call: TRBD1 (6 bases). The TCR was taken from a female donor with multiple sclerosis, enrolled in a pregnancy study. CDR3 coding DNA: TGCAGCGTTGAAACAGGGAAAACGTGGACTGAAGCTTTCTTT. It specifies CSVETGKTWTEAFF.